The present T cell receptor (beta chain) was sequenced within a study of cytomegalovirus exposure and HLA in healthy donors. Germline trimming cut 0 bases from V and 1 base from J; bases unmatched to any gene: 6. Germline V lookup: CDR1 MNHEY, CDR2 SVGAGI. The CDR3 has 16 residues. The PCR contained 60 Vbeta and 13 Jbeta primers. Sequenced by immunoSEQ multiplex PCR; TCRdb stores in-frame clones only, minus some. Here the sample spans 180,000 or so clones, around 76% being singletons. The source is a woman aged 25 to 39 in good health and CMV-seropositive. The sequenced sample was PBMCs. The rearrangement joins TRBV6-5 to TRBJ2-7; the match to TRBD2 covers 7 bases. The CDR3, as DNA: TGTGCCAGCAGTTACTCGGTTGGGGGGGGGTCCTACGAGCAGTACTTC. It translates to CASSYSVGGGSYEQYF.